The 12 T cell receptor beta chains given below trace back to one sample, sequenced in a study of post-analysis software for immune sequencing data. Study-wide results and limits: Compared with controls, patients had more of about 5 TRBV segments, including TRBV5-6, TRBV5-1 and TRBV20-1.

What these receptors recognize is not known. Unique molecular identifiers were present in the TCR beta cDNA libraries. TCRdb used MiXCR to reprocess the PCR reads, holding one entry per CDR3 protein. The sample gives 750,000 to 950,000 distinct CDR3 sequences, approximately 57% of which show up once; under 6% is in the top ten. Sequences were obtained from blood. The receptors shown here come from a girl aged 10-17 years with multiple sclerosis.

The chain carries TRBV4-1 and TRBJ2-1; 7 bases are shared with TRBD2. The V gene end was trimmed by 5 bases and the J gene end by 5 bases; junction bases not matched to a gene: 9. Germline loops: CDR1 MGHRA, CDR2 YSYEKL. The CDR3 is 15 residues long. The CDR3 DNA reads TGCGCCAGCAGCGCTAGCGGCGAAATCCACAATGAGCAGTTCTTC. Translated: CASSASGEIHNEQFF.

The chain is built from TRBV5-1 and TRBJ2-3, with TRBD2 as a possible D gene (6 bases). CDR1 and CDR2 (germline): SGHRS, YFSETQ. V shed 0 bases and J shed 3 bases, with 11 bases lying between them. There are 15 residues in the CDR3. The CDR3 sequence: CASSLGRGITDTQYF. CDR3 nucleotide sequence: TGCGCCAGCAGCTTGGGGCGGGGTATAACAGATACGCAGTATTTT.

The rearrangement uses TRBV5-1 and TRBJ2-5; D remains unclear. V shed 4 bases and J shed 4 bases, with 11 bases lying between them. CDR1 and CDR2 (germline): SGHRS, YFSETQ. The CDR3 has 13 residues. The CDR3 here is CASSRRGPETQYF. CDR3 coding DNA: TGCGCCAGCAGCCGACGCGGCCCAGAGACCCAGTACTTC.

The CDR3 is CASQENGDQPQHF. The CDR3 nucleotides are TGTGCCAGCCAGGAAAACGGAGATCAGCCCCAGCATTTT. V usage is TRBV6-6 and J usage is TRBJ1-5, with D uncertain. Germline V gives CDR1 MNHNY, CDR2 SVGAGI (reference sequence). This CDR3 is 13 amino acids long. Trimming pared 8 bases from V and 5 bases from J, leaving 13 bases between.

V and J are TRBV14 and TRBJ1-2; perhaps TRBD1 as D (5 bases). The V end lost 2 bases, the J end lost 4 bases, and 14 bases lay between the germline ends. Looked up from germline, CDR1 is SGHDN and CDR2 is FVKESK. This CDR3 is 15 amino acids long. In DNA form, the CDR3 reads TGTGCCAGCAGCCAACGCCGGGACGGGCCCTATGGCTACACCTTC. Its translation is CASSQRRDGPYGYTF. Together with reference TRBV14 and TRBJ1-2, the CDR3 gives the full variable domain: EAGVTQFPSHSVIEKGQTVTLRCDPISGHDNLYWYRRVMGKEIKFLLHFVKESKQDESGMPNNRFLAERTGGTYSTLKVQPAELEDSGVYFCASSQRRDGPYGYTFGSGTRLTVV.

In its sample, this clonotype was seen a few times. The chain has TRBV3-1 and TRBJ2-1, with a weak D call TRBD2 (5 bases). The CDR3 spans 15 residues. Trimming removed 4 bases from V and 3 bases from J, with 13 bases in between. Germline lookup yields CDR1 LGHDT and CDR2 YNNKEL (reference sequence). The CDR3 DNA follows: TGTGCCAGCAGCCCCCGGCGGAGGAACTACAATGAGCAGTTCTTC. Its translation: CASSPRRRNYNEQFF.

The table lists this clonotype with a few counts. This sequence joins TRBV7-3 and TRBJ2-7; D is unclear. V dropped 2 bases and J dropped 3 bases, with 11 bases sitting between them. The CDR3 spans 14 residues. Germline CDR1 SGHTA, CDR2 FQGTGA. The CDR3 coding sequence is TGTGCCAGCAGCTTAGATCGAGATAGCTACGAGCAGTACTTC. Its protein is CASSLDRDSYEQYF.

The chain joins TRBV20-1 to TRBJ2-1, with 12 positions matching TRBD2. The CDR3 has 15 amino acids. J gave up 9 bases and V 6 bases, and 12 bases lay outside the gene matches. In germline, CDR1 is DFQATT, CDR2 SNEGSKA (reference sequence). This CDR3 reads CSAIGLAGHHGEQFF. CDR3 DNA sequence: TGCAGTGCCATAGGACTAGCGGGACATCATGGTGAGCAGTTCTTC.

The rearrangement links TRBV5-1 to TRBJ2-1; 8 nucleotides agree with TRBD1. CDR1 and CDR2 (germline): SGHRS, YFSETQ. V gave up 2 bases and J gave up 9 bases; unmatched junction bases: 10. This CDR3 comprises 15 residues. CDR3 coding DNA: TGCGCCAGCAGCTTTTTAACAGGGACAGGCAGTGAGCAGTTCTTC. This translates into CASSFLTGTGSEQFF.

The genes are TRBV5-1 and TRBJ2-7, with D hard to call. The V end lost 5 bases, the J end lost 1 base, and 16 bases lay between the germline ends. In germline, CDR1 is SGHRS, CDR2 YFSETQ. The CDR3 length is 15 residues. The chain's CDR3 is CASSPRVTGSYEQYF. For the CDR3, the DNA is TGCGCCAGCAGTCCCCGGGTGACTGGTTCCTACGAGCAGTACTTC.

This chain uses TRBV15 with TRBJ2-1; 12 positions match TRBD2. CDR3 length equals 18 residues. V shed 1 base and J 8 bases; nucleotides not matched to a gene: 12. Germline CDR1 is LNHNV and CDR2 is YYDKDF (reference sequence). CDR3: CATSRGDLAGGPLDEQFF. The DNA for the CDR3 is TGTGCCACCAGCAGAGGGGACCTAGCGGGAGGGCCCCTTGATGAGCAGTTCTTC.

This clonotype was recorded a few times. This chain connects TRBV7-9 to TRBJ2-1; TRBD2 is a possible D gene (6 bases). Germline-derived CDR1 and CDR2 are SEHNR and FQNEAQ (reference sequence). Between the trimmed V and J ends, which lost 6 bases and 0 bases, there was a span of 15 bases. The CDR3 is 16 amino acids. Here the CDR3 DNA reads TGTGCCAGCAGACCCCAGGAGGGGACCTCCTACAATGAGCAGTTCTTC. Residues: CASRPQEGTSYNEQFF. Using reference TRBV7-9 and TRBJ2-1 for the parts outside the CDR3, the full variable domain is DTGVSQNPRHKITKRGQNVTFRCDPISEHNRLYWYRQTLGQGPEFLTYFQNEAQLEKSRLLSDRFSAERPKGSFSTLEIQRTEQGDSAMYLCASRPQEGTSYNEQFFGPGTRLTVL.